This T cell receptor beta chain came from a study of blood T cell repertoires in COVID-19. Study-level background: Sites in the United States, Italy and Spain provided acute and convalescent COVID-19 samples. T cells, B-cell-depleted T cells, or PBMCs supplied cDNA or gDNA.

Original analysis: Scientists estimated how many nucleated cells there were by amplifying reference gene primers. Some clones are missing from TCRdb's copy, which holds only in-frame ones; the method was immunoSEQ multiplex PCR. That table is the source of V, J and clone size, and D and trimming were worked out from the DNA. In the table there are tens of thousands of clones, 91% of which are singletons. Unmatched junction bases numbered 10, after V lost 3 bases and J lost 4 bases. Germline V lookup: CDR1 SGHRS, CDR2 YFSETQ. CDR3 length: 16 residues. This TCR came from a woman aged 50 to 60 in a cohort sampled during active COVID-19. Sequences were obtained from peripheral blood. V is TRBV5-1 and J is TRBJ2-7, with 10 nucleotides matching TRBD2. The DNA of the CDR3 is TGCGCCAGCAGCTCCTCTAGCGGGGGTAGGTCATACGAGCAGTACTTC. This encodes CASSSSSGGRSYEQYF.